One sample yielded the 30 T cell receptor beta chains listed below, sequenced in a study of CD4 T cells in relation to SARS-CoV-2 and coronaviruses. The data were produced by immunoSEQ multiplex PCR, yet TCRdb's version contains in-frame clones alone and is incomplete. The sample contains some 23,000 clones, roughly four fifths of which appear only once. Before the COVID-19 pandemic, during about 2011-2019, CD4+ T cells were taken from unexposed donors. After less than 11 days of culture, CD4+ T cells were isolated. Their target antigens are unknown. The sample consisted of CD4+ T cells from PBMCs, cultured in vitro. The source of these receptors is a human donor in good health.

This chain uses TRBV2 with TRBJ2-1, with a possible D match to TRBD2 (6 bases). CDR1 is SNHLY, CDR2 FYNNEI, per germline. Trimming removed 11 bases from V and 1 base from J, with 15 bases in between. The CDR3 runs to 14 residues. CDR3 in amino acids: CAGKGGISYNEQFF. The CDR3 DNA follows: TGTGCCGGGAAGGGCGGGATTTCCTACAATGAGCAGTTCTTC. Using reference TRBV2 and TRBJ2-1 for the parts outside the CDR3, the full variable domain is EPEVTQTPSHQVTQMGQEVILRCVPISNHLYFYWYRQILGQKVEFLVSFYNNEISEKSEIFDDQFSVERPDGSNFTLKIRSTKLEDSAMYFCAGKGGISYNEQFFGPGTRLTVL.

V is TRBV5-1 and J is TRBJ2-3, with 8 bases lining up with TRBD2. With 5 bases clipped from V and 6 bases from J, the junction kept 8 bases outside the gene matches. CDR1 is SGHRS, CDR2 YFSETQ, per germline. CDR3 length equals 14 residues. The CDR3 DNA reads as TGCGCCAGCAGGTCTAGCGGGTTTAAGGATACGCAGTATTTT. Encoded protein: CASRSSGFKDTQYF.

A single count supports this clone. The chain carries TRBV29-1 and TRBJ1-1; D perhaps matches TRBD1 (6 bases). Between the trimmed V and J ends, which lost 7 bases and 1 base, there was a span of 16 bases. Germline V gives CDR1 SQVTM, CDR2 ANQGSEA. This CDR3 spans 14 amino acids. This CDR3 reads CSANRDTWNTEAFF. The CDR3 DNA sequence: TGCAGCGCCAATCGGGACACCTGGAACACTGAAGCTTTCTTT.

V usage is TRBV6-5 and J usage is TRBJ2-3; 11 positions match TRBD1. This CDR3 region has 15 residues. Looked up from germline, CDR1 is MNHEY and CDR2 is SVGAGI. The V and J ends lost 6 bases and 3 bases, in that order; junction bases with no gene match: 5. CDR3 coding DNA: TGTGCCAGCAGCCTCGGACAGGGGGCAACAGATACGCAGTATTTT. It translates to CASSLGQGATDTQYF.

The V and J genes are TRBV10-3 and TRBJ1-1; D might be TRBD1 (6 bases). This CDR3 spans 12 amino acids. Germline V lookup: CDR1 ENHRY, CDR2 SYGVKD. Trimming left V 6 bases short and J 7 bases short, with 12 bases between. The CDR3 bases are TGTGCCATCAGGGGGGCCGAGGGTGAAGCTTTCTTT. Residues: CAIRGAEGEAFF.

This chain uses TRBV6-5 with TRBJ2-3; 12 nucleotides align to TRBD2. This CDR3 contains 14 residues. V was pared by 6 bases and J by 4 bases, with 2 bases of the junction left unmatched. Germline CDR1 reads MNHEY; CDR2 reads SVGAGI. The CDR3 sequence is CASSSSGGADTQYF. The CDR3 DNA reads TGTGCCAGCAGCTCTAGCGGGGGGGCAGATACGCAGTATTTT.

Concerning this clone itself: A read error may produce the germline difference seen at one junction end. The V call is TRBV7-7, the J call TRBJ2-2, with D unresolved. This CDR3 region has 14 residues. Germline CDR1 is SSHAT and CDR2 is FNYEAQ (reference sequence). Here the CDR3 DNA reads TGTGCTAGCAGCTTATCGACTGCAGGCGGGGAGCTGTTTTTT. The encoded protein is CASSLSTAGGELFF. Using reference TRBV7-7 and TRBJ2-2 for the parts outside the CDR3, the full variable domain is GAGVSQSPRYKVTKRGQDVTLRCDPISSHATLYWYQQALGQGPEFLTYFNYEAQPDKSGLPSDRFSAERPEGSISTLTIQRTEQRDSAMYRCASSLSTAGGELFFGEGSRLTVL.

The J gene is TRBJ1-4, the V gene TRBV7-2; 7 nucleotides agree with TRBD1. The CDR3 sequence is 19 residues long. V gave up 4 bases and J gave up 2 bases; unmatched junction bases: 16. The germline gives CDR1 SGHTA, CDR2 FQGNSA. CDR3 sequence (DNA): TGTGCCAGCAGCTCGATACCGTATCCTCCGGGACAGACTAATGAAAAACTGTTTTTT. Amino acid sequence: CASSSIPYPPGQTNEKLFF.

The V and J genes are TRBV5-1 and TRBJ2-1, with TRBD2 matching over 11 bases. Germline lookup yields CDR1 SGHRS and CDR2 YFSETQ. There are 17 residues in the CDR3. Unmatched junction bases numbered 5, after V lost 0 bases and J lost 3 bases. The CDR3 sequence: CASSLDLAGGYYNEQFF. For the CDR3, the DNA is TGCGCCAGCAGCTTGGATCTAGCGGGGGGATACTACAATGAGCAGTTCTTC.

This chain uses TRBV19 with TRBJ2-3; 14 bases map to TRBD2. J gave up 4 bases and V 4 bases, and 4 bases lay outside the gene matches. The CDR3 is made up of 16 amino acids. The germline CDR1 and CDR2 sequences are LNHDA and SQIVND (reference sequence). The CDR3 nucleotides read TGTGCCAGTAGTACTGGACTAGCGGGAGGAGCAGATACGCAGTATTTT. Translation: CASSTGLAGGADTQYF.

This clone was seen only a few times. The chain links TRBV5-6 to TRBJ1-6, with a possible D match to TRBD1 (5 bases). CDR3 length: 13 amino acids. CDR1 and CDR2 (germline): SGHDT, YYEEEE. The germline V and J ends were trimmed by 5 bases and 6 bases, with 9 bases remaining between them. The CDR3, as DNA: TGTGCCAGCAGTTGGGACCCTAATTCACCCCTCCACTTT. Encoded protein: CASSWDPNSPLHF. Supplemented by reference TRBV5-6 and TRBJ1-6, the full variable domain reads DAGVTQSPTHLIKTRGQQVTLRCSPKSGHDTVSWYQQALGQGPQFIFQYYEEEERQRGNFPDRFSGHQFPNYSSELNVNALLLGDSALYLCASSWDPNSPLHFGNGTRLTVT.

The V and J genes are TRBV9 and TRBJ2-1; D gene unclear. V was cut by 8 bases and J by 10 bases, with 22 bases left in between. Germline-derived CDR1 and CDR2 are SGDLS and YYNGEE. The CDR3 is 14 amino acids. The CDR3 DNA is TGTGCCAGTTCCCCTCTTCGGGTTCAGTACGAGCAGTTCTTC. It yields the protein CASSPLRVQYEQFF.

This clone was seen just once. V is TRBV6-2 or TRBV6-3 and J is TRBJ1-1, with D possibly being TRBD1 (5 bases). This CDR3 has 18 amino acids. Germline CDR1 and CDR2: MNHEY and SVGEGT. V lost 0 bases to trimming and J lost 3 bases, with 20 bases between them. CDR3 nucleotide sequence: TGTGCCAGCAGTTACTCGAGGCGGGGTAGGGGAAGGGACACTGAAGCTTTCTTT. Amino acid sequence: CASSYSRRGRGRDTEAFF.

The chain couples TRBV18 to TRBJ2-7; no clear D. With 2 bases removed from V and 4 bases from J, the gap between germline ends came to 12 bases. From germline, CDR1 is KGHSH and CDR2 LQKENI. The CDR3 sequence is 14 residues long. CDR3 DNA: TGTGCCAGCTCACCAGGGGAATGGGGATACGAGCAGTACTTC. Translation: CASSPGEWGYEQYF.

This chain uses TRBV6-5 with TRBJ1-1; TRBD1 aligns across 8 bases. Trimming took 7 bases from V and 6 from J; bases not matched to a gene: 10. The germline V gene encodes CDR1 MNHEY and CDR2 SVGAGI. The CDR3 has 14 residues. CDR3 nucleotides: TGTGCCAGCACCAAACCAGGGGGCCCGGCTGAAGCTTTCTTT. Residues: CASTKPGGPAEAFF.

This chain links TRBV9 with TRBJ2-1; 10 positions agree with TRBD2. Germline V gene data show CDR1 as SGDLS and CDR2 as YYNGEE. CDR3 length: 15 amino acids. J was trimmed by 9 bases and V by 4 bases; bases with no gene match: 10. The CDR3 DNA reads TGTGCCAGCAGCACGACCGGGACTAGCGTTGTTGAGCAGTTCTTC. Translating it yields CASSTTGTSVVEQFF.

The chain joins TRBV29-1 to TRBJ1-2, with D possibly TRBD1 on 5 matching bases. The CDR3 is made up of 13 amino acids. Trimming stripped 7 bases from V and 4 bases from J, with 16 bases between. Germline-derived CDR1 and CDR2 are SQVTM and ANQGSEA. CDR3 DNA sequence: TGCAGCGCCGAGGATAAGGGGAGCTATGGCTACACCTTC. It translates to CSAEDKGSYGYTF.

CDR3 protein: CASSPRGGQVRSFYEQYF. The CDR3 DNA sequence: TGTGCCAGCAGTCCCCGGGGTGGACAGGTCCGGAGTTTCTACGAGCAGTACTTC. The chain couples TRBV27 to TRBJ2-7; 7 nucleotides match TRBD1. Germline values: CDR1 MNHEY, CDR2 SMNVEV (reference sequence). V shed 5 bases, J shed 3 bases, and the junction held 19 bases outside the gene matches. This CDR3 region has 18 residues.

The rearrangement uses TRBV11-3 and TRBJ1-6, with D unresolved. Germline V CDR1 and CDR2: SGHNT, YENEEA. The germline V and J ends were trimmed by 0 bases and 10 bases, with 7 bases remaining between them. This CDR3 is built from 13 residues. DNA for the CDR3: TGTGCCAGCAGCTTAGAGGCGAGGTCACCCCTCCACTTT. It yields the protein CASSLEARSPLHF.

The chain couples TRBV7-6 to TRBJ1-2, with D possibly matching TRBD1 (5 bases). Germline loops: CDR1 SGHVS, CDR2 FNYEAQ. This CDR3 contains 12 residues. Trimming pared 2 bases from V and 7 bases from J, leaving 8 bases between. The CDR3 nucleotides read TGTGCCAGCAGCTTACAGGGTTTTGGCTACACCTTC. Its translation is CASSLQGFGYTF.

The V gene is TRBV9, the J gene TRBJ2-7, with a weak D call TRBD2 (5 bases). V was trimmed by 0 bases and J by 6 bases, leaving 16 bases between them. Germline V CDR1 and CDR2: SGDLS, YYNGEE. The CDR3 loop spans 15 amino acids. CDR3 sequence reads: CASSVGLAAGGEQYF. As DNA, the CDR3 is TGTGCCAGCAGCGTAGGTCTCGCCGCAGGAGGCGAGCAGTACTTC.

This clone was detected only a few times. This chain connects TRBV3-1 (or the pseudogene TRBV3-2) to TRBJ1-3, with TRBD1 identical over 7 bases. V was pared by 4 bases and J by 0 bases, with 6 bases of the junction left unmatched. This CDR3 comprises 16 residues. Per the germline V gene, CDR1 is LGHDT and CDR2 is YNNKEL (reference sequence). CDR3 loop: CASSPGTDLSGNTIYF. Written as DNA, the CDR3 is TGTGCCAGCAGCCCTGGGACAGACCTCTCTGGAAACACCATATATTTT.

The chain recombines TRBV19 with TRBJ2-5; TRBD1 aligns across 7 bases. CDR1 LNHDA and CDR2 SQIVND come from the germline V gene (reference sequence). With 5 bases clipped from V and 4 bases from J, the junction kept 4 bases outside the gene matches. The CDR3 covers 13 residues. The CDR3 reads CASSWAGGETQYF. The CDR3 DNA reads as TGTGCCAGTAGTTGGGCAGGGGGAGAGACCCAGTACTTC.

The V and J genes are TRBV5-4 and TRBJ1-1, with 8 bases that match TRBD1. Germline V gene data show CDR1 as SGHNT and CDR2 as YYREEE (reference sequence). After removal of 5 bases from V and 0 bases from J, the junction contained 6 bases not matched to a gene. This CDR3 comprises 15 residues. The CDR3 nucleotides are TGTGCCAGCAGACGCCCGGGACAGGTGAACACTGAAGCTTTCTTT. It yields the protein CASRRPGQVNTEAFF.

The chain combines TRBV6-2 or TRBV6-3 with TRBJ2-5; 8 bases line up with TRBD1. Germline CDR1 and CDR2: MNHEY and SVGEGT. The CDR3 sequence is 18 residues long. The V gene end was trimmed by 0 bases and the J gene end by 1 base; junction bases not matched to a gene: 10. In DNA, the CDR3 is TGTGCCAGCAGTTACTCGAGTGGGGCCGGACAGGGCCAAGAGACCCAGTACTTC. This gives the protein CASSYSSGAGQGQETQYF.

This sequence joins TRBV6-5 and TRBJ2-2; D not resolved. CDR1 MNHEY and CDR2 SVGAGI come from the germline V gene. Trimming took 10 bases from V and 2 from J, leaving 11 bases between them. This CDR3 has 13 residues. CDR3 region: CATEVRNTGELFF. DNA for the CDR3: TGTGCCACCGAAGTTCGAAACACCGGGGAGCTGTTTTTT.

The J gene is TRBJ2-7, the V gene TRBV5-3, with TRBD2 identical over 8 bases. TRBV5-3 is labeled an ORF, and its function is uncertain. The CDR3 contains 15 residues. Unmatched junction bases numbered 10, after V lost 3 bases and J lost 5 bases. In DNA form, the CDR3 reads TGTGCCAGAAGCTGGGGAGGGCGGGAGGTGAACGAGCAGTACTTC. As protein: CARSWGGREVNEQYF.

This rearrangement joins TRBV5-1 to TRBJ2-5; 8 bases are shared with TRBD1. This CDR3 has 15 amino acids. From germline, CDR1 is SGHRS and CDR2 YFSETQ. J gave up 4 bases and V 2 bases, and 7 bases lay outside the gene matches. CDR3 in amino acids: CASSFDQGARETQYF. The CDR3 coding sequence is TGCGCCAGCAGCTTTGATCAGGGGGCGCGAGAGACCCAGTACTTC.

This clone was recorded a few times. V usage is TRBV20-1 and J usage is TRBJ1-2, with D possibly being TRBD1 (6 bases). Trimming removed 3 bases from V and 4 bases from J, with 15 bases in between. This CDR3 region has 14 residues. Per germline, CDR1 DFQATT and CDR2 SNEGSKA (reference sequence). CDR3 nucleotide sequence: TGCAGTGCTAGTTTACAGGGCCAGAGCTATGGCTACACCTTC. Its protein is CSASLQGQSYGYTF.

V and J are TRBV7-2 and TRBJ1-3; D call uncertain. Germline V lookup: CDR1 SGHTA, CDR2 FQGNSA. CDR3 length equals 15 residues. Trimming cost V 5 bases and J 4 bases, with 15 bases left between them. The CDR3 coding sequence is TGTGCCAGCAGCCCACGACGGGGATCAGGAAACACCATATATTTT. Amino acid sequence: CASSPRRGSGNTIYF.